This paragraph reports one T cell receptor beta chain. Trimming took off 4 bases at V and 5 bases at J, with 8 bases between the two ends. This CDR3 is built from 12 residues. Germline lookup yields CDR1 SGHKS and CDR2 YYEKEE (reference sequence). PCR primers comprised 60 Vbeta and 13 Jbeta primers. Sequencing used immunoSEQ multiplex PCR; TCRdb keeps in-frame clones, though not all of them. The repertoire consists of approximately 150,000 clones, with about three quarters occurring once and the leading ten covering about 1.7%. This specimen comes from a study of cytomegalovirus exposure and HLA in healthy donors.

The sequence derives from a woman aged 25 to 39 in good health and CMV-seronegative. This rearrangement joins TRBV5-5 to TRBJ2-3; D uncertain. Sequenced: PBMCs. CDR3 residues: CASSLVGDTQYF. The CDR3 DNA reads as TGTGCCAGCAGCCTAGTCGGAGATACGCAGTATTTT.